This T cell receptor beta chain was retrieved from a study of early T cells in non-severe SARS-CoV-2 infection. Whole-study context: Unpaired chains resulted from sequencing bulk RNA of unsorted whole blood.

MiXCR, applied by TCRdb to the 5' RACE reads, yields one record per CDR3 protein. The data show around 50,000 distinct CDR3 sequences, around 12% seen once. This clonotype was seen a handful of times. The sequence came from an adult who was a healthcare worker with PCR-confirmed SARS-CoV-2 infection or an uninfected control (not recorded which). Source material: whole blood.

CDR3 residues: CASSAGLATDTQYF. CDR3 DNA sequence: TGTGCCAGTAGTGCCGGACTAGCCACAGATACGCAGTATTTT. The genes are TRBV19 and TRBJ2-3; 8 bases align to TRBD2. V lost 5 bases and J lost 2; bases outside the gene matches: 3. Germline CDR1 is LNHDA and CDR2 is SQIVND (reference sequence). This CDR3 is 14 amino acids long. Full variable domain (rest looked up from reference TRBV19 and TRBJ2-3): DGGITQSPKYLFRKEGQNVTLSCEQNLNHDAMYWYRQDPGQGLRLIYYSQIVNDFQKGDIAEGYSVSREKKESFPLTVTSAQKNPTAFYLCASSAGLATDTQYFGPGTRLTVL.